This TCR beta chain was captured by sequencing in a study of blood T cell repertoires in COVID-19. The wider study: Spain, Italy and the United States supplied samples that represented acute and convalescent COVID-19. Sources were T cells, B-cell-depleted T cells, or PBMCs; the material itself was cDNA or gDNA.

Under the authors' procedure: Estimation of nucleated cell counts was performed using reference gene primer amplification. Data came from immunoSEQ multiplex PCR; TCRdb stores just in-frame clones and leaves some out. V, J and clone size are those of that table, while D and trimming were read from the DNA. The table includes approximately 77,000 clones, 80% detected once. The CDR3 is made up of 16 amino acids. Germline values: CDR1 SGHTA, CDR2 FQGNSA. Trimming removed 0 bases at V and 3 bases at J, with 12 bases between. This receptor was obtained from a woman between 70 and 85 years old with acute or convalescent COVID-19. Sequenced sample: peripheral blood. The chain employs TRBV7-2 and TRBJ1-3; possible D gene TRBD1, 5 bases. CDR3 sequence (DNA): TGTGCCAGCAGCTTAGCGCAGGGTTTGATTGGAAACACCATATATTTT. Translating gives CASSLAQGLIGNTIYF.